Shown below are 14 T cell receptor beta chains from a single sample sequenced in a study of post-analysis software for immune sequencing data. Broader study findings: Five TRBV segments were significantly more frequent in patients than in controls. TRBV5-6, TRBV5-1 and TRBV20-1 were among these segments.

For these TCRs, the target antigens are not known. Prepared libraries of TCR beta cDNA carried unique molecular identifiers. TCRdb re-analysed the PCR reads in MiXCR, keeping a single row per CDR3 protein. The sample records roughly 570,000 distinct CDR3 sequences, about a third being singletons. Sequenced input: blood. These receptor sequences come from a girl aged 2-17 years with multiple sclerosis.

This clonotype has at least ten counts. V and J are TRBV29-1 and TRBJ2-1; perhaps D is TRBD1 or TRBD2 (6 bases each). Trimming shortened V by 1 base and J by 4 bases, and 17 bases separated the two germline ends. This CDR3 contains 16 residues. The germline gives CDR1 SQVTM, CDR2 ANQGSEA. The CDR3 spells CSVEGVGAGIYNEQFF. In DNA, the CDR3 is TGCAGCGTTGAAGGGGTGGGGGCGGGAATATACAATGAGCAGTTCTTC.

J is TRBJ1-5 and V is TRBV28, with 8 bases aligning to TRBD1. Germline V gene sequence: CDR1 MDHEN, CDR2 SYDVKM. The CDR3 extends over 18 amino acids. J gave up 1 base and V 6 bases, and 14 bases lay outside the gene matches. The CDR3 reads CASSLLAGTGKSNQPQHF. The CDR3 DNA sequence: TGTGCCAGCAGCCTCCTGGCCGGGACAGGTAAAAGCAATCAGCCCCAGCATTTT.

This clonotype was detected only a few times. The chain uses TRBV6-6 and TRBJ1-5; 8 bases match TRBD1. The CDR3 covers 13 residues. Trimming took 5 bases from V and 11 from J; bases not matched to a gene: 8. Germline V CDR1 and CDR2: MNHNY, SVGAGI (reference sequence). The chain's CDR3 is CASSTKTGVTQHF. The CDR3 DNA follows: TGTGCCAGCAGTACTAAGACAGGGGTGACCCAGCATTTT.

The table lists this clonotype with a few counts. The CDR3 DNA sequence: TGTGCCAGCAGTGAAGCAGGAGGGGCGGGCTCTGGGGCCAACGTCCTGACTTTC. Residues: CASSEAGGAGSGANVLTF. V and J are TRBV6-1 and TRBJ2-6, with D tentatively TRBD2 (6 bases). V dropped 0 bases and J dropped 0 bases, with 12 bases sitting between them. The CDR3 has 18 amino acids. The V gene's germline CDR1 is MNHNS and CDR2 SASEGT.

The CDR3 nucleotides are TGTGCCAGCAGCATAACTAGCGGGGGGTACCAAGAGACCCAGTACTTC. Translated, it gives CASSITSGGYQETQYF. The rearrangement links TRBV9 to TRBJ2-5, with 12 bases fitting TRBD2. This CDR3 is 16 amino acids long. V was clipped by 4 bases and J by 0 bases; unmatched bases: 4. CDR1 and CDR2 (germline): SGDLS, YYNGEE.

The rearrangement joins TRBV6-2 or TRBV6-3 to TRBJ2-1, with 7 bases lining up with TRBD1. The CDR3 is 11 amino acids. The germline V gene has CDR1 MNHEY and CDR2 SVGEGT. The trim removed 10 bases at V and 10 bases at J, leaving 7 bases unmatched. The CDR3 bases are TGTGCCACCACAGGGGTCTCCGAGCAGTTCTTC. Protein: CATTGVSEQFF.

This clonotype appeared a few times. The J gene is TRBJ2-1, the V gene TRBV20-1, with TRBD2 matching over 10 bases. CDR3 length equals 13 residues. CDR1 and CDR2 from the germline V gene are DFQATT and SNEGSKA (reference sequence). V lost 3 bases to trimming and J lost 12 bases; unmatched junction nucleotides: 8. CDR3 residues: CSASGVAGGRQFF. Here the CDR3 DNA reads TGCAGTGCTAGCGGGGTAGCGGGGGGTAGGCAGTTCTTC.

The CDR3 protein is CASSLGAGMNTEAFF. The DNA of the CDR3 is TGTGCCAGCAGCTTAGGGGCAGGTATGAACACTGAAGCTTTCTTT. The chain is built from TRBV7-9 and TRBJ1-1; no clear D. The germline V and J ends were trimmed by 1 base and 0 bases, with 9 bases remaining between them. The CDR3 spans 15 residues. Germline CDR1 SEHNR, CDR2 FQNEAQ (reference sequence).

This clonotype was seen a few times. The CDR3, as DNA: TGTGCCAGCAGCCAAGTCGGAGGGGTGGACGAGCAGTACTTC. This sequence encodes CASSQVGGVDEQYF. This chain connects TRBV14 to TRBJ2-7; possibly TRBD2 for D (6 bases). Germline V CDR1 and CDR2: SGHDN, FVKESK. The CDR3 extends over 14 amino acids. Trimming removed 1 base from V and 5 bases from J, with 12 bases in between.

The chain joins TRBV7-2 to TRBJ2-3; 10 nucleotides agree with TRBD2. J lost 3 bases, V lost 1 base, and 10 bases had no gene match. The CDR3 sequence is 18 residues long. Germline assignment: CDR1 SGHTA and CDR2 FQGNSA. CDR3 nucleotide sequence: TGTGCCAGCAGCTTAGTAGGTGATAGCGGGGGGATAACAGATACGCAGTATTTT. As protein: CASSLVGDSGGITDTQYF.

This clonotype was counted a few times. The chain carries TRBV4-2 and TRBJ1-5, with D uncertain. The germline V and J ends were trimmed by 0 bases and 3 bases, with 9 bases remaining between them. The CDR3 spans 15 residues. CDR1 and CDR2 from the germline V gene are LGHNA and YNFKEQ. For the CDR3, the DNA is TGTGCCAGCAGCCAAGATCTGGAAATCAATCAGCCCCAGCATTTT. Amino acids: CASSQDLEINQPQHF.

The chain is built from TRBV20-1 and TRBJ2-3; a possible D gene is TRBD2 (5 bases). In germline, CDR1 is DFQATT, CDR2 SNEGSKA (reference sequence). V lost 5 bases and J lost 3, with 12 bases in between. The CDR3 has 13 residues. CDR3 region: CSAALGDTDTQYF. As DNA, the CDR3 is TGCAGTGCTGCCCTCGGGGATACAGATACGCAGTATTTT.

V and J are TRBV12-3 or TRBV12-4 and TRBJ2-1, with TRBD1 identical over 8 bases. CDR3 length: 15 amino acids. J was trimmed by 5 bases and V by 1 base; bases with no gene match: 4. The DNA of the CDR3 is TGTGCCAGCAGTTTAGGACAGGGGATCCACAATGAGCAGTTCTTC. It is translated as CASSLGQGIHNEQFF.

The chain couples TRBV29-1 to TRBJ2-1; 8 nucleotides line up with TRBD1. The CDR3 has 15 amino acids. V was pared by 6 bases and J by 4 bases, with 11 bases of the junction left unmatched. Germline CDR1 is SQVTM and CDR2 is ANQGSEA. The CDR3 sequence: CSVADPDRGYNEQFF. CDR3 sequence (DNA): TGCAGCGTCGCCGACCCCGACAGGGGTTACAATGAGCAGTTCTTC.